Below, 17 T cell receptor beta chains from the same sample are listed, as sequenced in a study of naive and memory T cell subsets. Ligated cDNA underwent four rounds of PCR with nested alpha and beta constant region primers and SP2. TCRdb reprocessed the UMI-ligation and nested PCR reads with MiXCR, giving one entry per CDR3 protein. Among about 37,000 distinct CDR3 sequences, about 10% were seen once, and the ten largest hold around 4.2%. Sample treatment: skin biopsy from PPD injection site in Mantoux-positive individual. The library had UMIs added by 3' ligation of an oligonucleotide to TCR cDNA. Material: skin, obtained from a tuberculin skin test site. Receptors originate from an adult in good health.

The V gene is TRBV6-6, the J gene TRBJ1-4; 8 bases agree with TRBD1. The CDR3 length is 17 residues. Germline CDR1 is MNHNY and CDR2 is SVGAGI (reference sequence). Trimming cost V 4 bases and J 7 bases; bases outside gene matches: 14. The CDR3 loop reads CASSFGQGGSLGEKLFF. The DNA for the CDR3 is TGTGCCAGCAGTTTCGGACAGGGAGGGAGTTTGGGTGAAAAACTGTTTTTT.

This clonotype was seen many times. This rearrangement joins TRBV19 to TRBJ2-7; D tentatively reads TRBD1 or TRBD2 (5 bases each). The germline V gene encodes CDR1 LNHDA and CDR2 SQIVND (reference sequence). The CDR3 runs 15 residues. The V gene lost 3 bases and the J gene lost 2 bases, with 14 bases spanning the gap. CDR3 nucleotide sequence: TGTGCCAGTAGTATTAGGGGACGGACGACCTACGAGCAGTACTTC. This translates into CASSIRGRTTYEQYF.

This clonotype was detected ten times or more. V usage is TRBV7-9 and J usage is TRBJ1-5; D is undetermined. CDR1 is SEHNR and CDR2 is FQNEAQ in the germline V gene (reference sequence). CDR3 size: 13 residues. The V gene lost 4 bases and the J gene lost 6 bases, with 10 bases spanning the gap. The CDR3 DNA sequence: TGTGCCAGCAGCTCGGGCGTTGGTCAGCCCCAGCATTTT. This translates into CASSSGVGQPQHF.

There are many counts of this clonotype. The chain recombines TRBV2 with TRBJ1-5; D uncertain. Germline loops: CDR1 SNHLY, CDR2 FYNNEI. There are 14 residues in the CDR3. V was shortened by 8 bases and J by 3 bases, with 14 bases between the two germline ends. The CDR3: CASGEDWVNQPQHF. For the CDR3, the DNA is TGTGCCAGCGGGGAGGATTGGGTCAATCAGCCCCAGCATTTT.

The V and J genes are TRBV19 and TRBJ2-3, with a possible D match to TRBD1 (7 bases). Germline V gene data show CDR1 as LNHDA and CDR2 as SQIVND (reference sequence). The V gene lost 0 bases and the J gene lost 7 bases, with 20 bases spanning the gap. The CDR3 is 17 residues long. CDR3 DNA sequence: TGTGCCAGTAGTATAGATTCTTTAACAGGGGAGGTAAATACGCAGTATTTT. Its protein is CASSIDSLTGEVNTQYF. The whole variable domain, filled in from reference TRBV19 and TRBJ2-3, reads DGGITQSPKYLFRKEGQNVTLSCEQNLNHDAMYWYRQDPGQGLRLIYYSQIVNDFQKGDIAEGYSVSREKKESFPLTVTSAQKNPTAFYLCASSIDSLTGEVNTQYFGPGTRLTVL.

The chain joins TRBV27 to TRBJ2-1; D could derive from TRBD1 or TRBD2 (5 bases each). With 6 bases removed from V and 0 bases from J, the gap between germline ends came to 12 bases. The germline CDR1 and CDR2 sequences are MNHEY and SMNVEV (reference sequence). CDR3 length: 15 amino acids. CDR3 in amino acids: CASRKGSNSYNEQFF. The CDR3, as DNA: TGTGCCAGCAGGAAGGGGAGCAACTCCTACAATGAGCAGTTCTTC.

This clonotype was counted many times. The rearrangement links TRBV20-1 to TRBJ2-3; D tentatively reads TRBD1 or TRBD2 (5 bases each). The CDR3 is made up of 17 amino acids. Germline V gives CDR1 DFQATT, CDR2 SNEGSKA (reference sequence). Trimming stripped 6 bases from V and 3 bases from J, with 25 bases between. CDR3 in DNA: TGCAGTGCGTCTACGATTTTCGGGACCGCCGGGACAGATACGCAGTATTTT. Translated: CSASTIFGTAGTDTQYF.

The table lists this clonotype with many counts. The V and J genes are TRBV20-1 and TRBJ2-7; D ambiguous. The V gene lost 6 bases and the J gene lost 0 bases, with 9 bases spanning the gap. This CDR3 is 12 amino acids long. CDR1 is DFQATT and CDR2 is SNEGSKA in the germline V gene (reference sequence). The CDR3 here is CSASSHSYEQYF. CDR3 in DNA: TGCAGTGCCTCGAGCCACTCCTACGAGCAGTACTTC.

This clonotype was counted many times. The genes are TRBV7-2 and TRBJ1-5; D is ambiguous. The CDR3 spans 15 residues. The V end lost 1 base, the J end lost 0 bases, and 7 bases lay between the germline ends. Germline-derived CDR1 and CDR2 are SGHTA and FQGNSA. The CDR3 bases are TGTGCCAGCAGCTTAGTGGGAAATAGCAATCAGCCCCAGCATTTT. This gives the protein CASSLVGNSNQPQHF. Full variable domain (outside the CDR3, taken from reference TRBV7-2 and TRBJ1-5): GAGVSQSPSNKVTEKGKDVELRCDPISGHTALYWYRQSLGQGLEFLIYFQGNSAPDKSGLPSDRFSAERTGGSVSTLTIQRTQQEDSAVYLCASSLVGNSNQPQHFGDGTRLSIL.

This clonotype was recorded many times. CDR3 DNA: TGCAGTGCTGAAGCTAGCGGGAGGCGGGGTACGCAGTATTTT. This translates into CSAEASGRRGTQYF. The chain carries TRBV20-1 and TRBJ2-3, with 11 bases that match TRBD2. After removal of 5 bases from V and 8 bases from J, the junction contained 9 bases not matched to a gene. This CDR3 is 14 amino acids long. In germline, CDR1 is DFQATT, CDR2 SNEGSKA (reference sequence).

This clonotype has a count of ten or more. The chain links TRBV20-1 to TRBJ1-2, with D tentatively TRBD1 (6 bases). V dropped 6 bases and J dropped 1 base, with 21 bases sitting between them. The CDR3 is 16 amino acids. The V gene's germline CDR1 is DFQATT and CDR2 SNEGSKA (reference sequence). DNA of the CDR3: TGCAGTGCCAGCACGGACAGTATACTCCTTAACTATGGCTACACCTTC. It yields the protein CSASTDSILLNYGYTF.

This clonotype was seen ten or more times. This chain joins TRBV20-1 and TRBJ1-4, with D tentatively TRBD1 (5 bases). V gave up 5 bases and J gave up 10 bases, with 14 bases separating them. Germline CDR1 is DFQATT and CDR2 is SNEGSKA (reference sequence). The CDR3 spans 12 residues. The CDR3 is CSASQEGRKLFF. The CDR3 bases are TGCAGTGCTTCCCAGGAGGGGCGAAAACTGTTTTTT.

In this sample, this clonotype turned up a few times. This chain uses TRBV20-1 with TRBJ2-2, with TRBD1 matching 7 bases. V was pared by 0 bases and J by 2 bases, with 3 bases of the junction left unmatched. The germline V gene has CDR1 DFQATT and CDR2 SNEGSKA (reference sequence). The length of the CDR3 is 15 residues. CDR3 sequence (DNA): TGCAGTGCTAGAGACGGGACAGCCAACACCGGGGAGCTGTTTTTT. Translation gives CSARDGTANTGELFF.

The rearrangement links TRBV28 to TRBJ2-7; unclear D gene. Trimming left V 5 bases short and J 2 bases short, with 10 bases between. The germline V gene encodes CDR1 MDHEN and CDR2 SYDVKM. CDR3 size: 13 residues. CDR3 nucleotide sequence: TGTGCCAGCAGTCGCCCGGAAACCTACGAGCAGTACTTC. Protein sequence: CASSRPETYEQYF.

This clonotype was observed many times. The chain joins TRBV2 to TRBJ1-5; D uncertain. The CDR3 contains 13 residues. The V gene's germline CDR1 is SNHLY and CDR2 FYNNEI. V lost 2 bases and J 7 bases, leaving 9 bases between the germline ends. As DNA, the CDR3 is TGTGCCAGCAGTGAAAGGGAAGGGCAGCCCCAGCATTTT. It specifies CASSEREGQPQHF.

This clonotype was seen at least ten times. The rearrangement uses TRBV19 and TRBJ2-2, with D possibly TRBD1 on 6 matching bases. Germline CDR1 and CDR2: LNHDA and SQIVND (reference sequence). There are 16 residues in the CDR3. V lost 6 bases and J lost 1, with 15 bases in between. This chain's CDR3 is CASRYAGTRNTGELFF. The CDR3 DNA is TGTGCCAGTAGGTACGCCGGGACAAGGAACACCGGGGAGCTGTTTTTT.

This clonotype has more than one count but fewer than ten. V is TRBV5-1 and J is TRBJ1-4, with 9 bases fitting TRBD1. The CDR3 runs 16 residues. Germline CDR1 and CDR2: SGHRS and YFSETQ. V lost 4 bases, J lost 4 bases, and 8 bases stayed unmatched. CDR3 region: CASSPRTGEGNEKLFF. In nucleotides, the CDR3 is TGCGCCAGCAGCCCTAGGACAGGGGAAGGTAATGAAAAACTGTTTTTT.